Listed here are 8 T cell receptor beta chains from one sample, sequenced in a study of T cell responses to AZD1222 COVID-19 vaccine. Clones were read by immunoSEQ multiplex PCR, and TCRdb kept only the in-frame ones, dropping some. The table lists 180,000 or so clones, 92% of them singletons. Here the sequenced sample was peripheral blood, taken 28 days after the second AZD1222 dose. The origin of the receptors is an adult who received the AZD1222 COVID-19 vaccine.

The chain combines TRBV5-8 with TRBJ1-1; perhaps TRBD1 as D (5 bases). Deletions cut 1 base from V and 1 base from J, with 11 bases between. Germline CDR1 SGHTS, CDR2 YDEGEE. This CDR3 has 15 amino acids. This CDR3 is CASSLFGGGNTEAFF. The CDR3 DNA follows: TGTGCCAGCAGCTTGTTCGGGGGGGGGAACACTGAAGCTTTCTTT.

This chain connects TRBV9 to TRBJ2-1, with TRBD2 identical over 8 bases. With V trimmed by 3 bases and J by 7 bases, 9 bases remained unmatched. Germline V gives CDR1 SGDLS, CDR2 YYNGEE. The CDR3 extends over 15 amino acids. In DNA, the CDR3 is TGTGCCAGCAGCGGGGGCGGGAGGTCGGGGAATGAGCAGTTCTTC. Protein: CASSGGGRSGNEQFF.

The chain uses TRBV6-5 and TRBJ2-7, with D tentatively TRBD1 (5 bases). V was clipped by 5 bases and J by 5 bases, with 13 bases between them. The germline CDR1 and CDR2 sequences are MNHEY and SVGAGI. CDR3 length equals 13 residues. The CDR3 protein is CASSRQKLDEQYF. Written as DNA, the CDR3 is TGTGCCAGCAGTCGACAGAAGTTGGACGAGCAGTACTTC.

This sequence joins TRBV11-2 and TRBJ2-7; TRBD2 might be the D (5 bases). The V gene lost 5 bases and the J gene lost 5 bases, with 19 bases spanning the gap. The CDR3 has 15 residues. Germline assignment: CDR1 SGHAT and CDR2 FQNNGV. This CDR3 reads CASSAVGRATNEQYF. The CDR3 DNA reads TGTGCCAGCAGCGCGGTCGGGCGGGCAACAAACGAGCAGTACTTC.

CDR3 sequence reads: CASSHSGRGYEQYF. The DNA for the CDR3 is TGTGCCAGCAGTCATAGCGGGAGAGGTTACGAGCAGTACTTC. The gene calls are TRBV7-2 and TRBJ2-7; the match to TRBD2 covers 9 bases. CDR1 is SGHTA and CDR2 is FQGNSA in the germline V gene. This CDR3 is built from 14 residues. J gave up 4 bases and V 6 bases, and 7 bases lay outside the gene matches.

The CDR3 DNA reads TGTGCCAGCAGTGACTGGGACTATGGCTACACCTTC. This sequence encodes CASSDWDYGYTF. This chain uses TRBV6-4 with TRBJ1-2; D gene unclear. The V and J ends lost 1 base and 3 bases respectively, with 3 bases between them. Germline-derived CDR1 and CDR2 are MRHNA and SNTAGT. The CDR3 contains 12 residues.

V is TRBV28 and J is TRBJ1-2, with 7 bases that match TRBD1. Looked up from germline, CDR1 is MDHEN and CDR2 is SYDVKM. The CDR3 runs 19 residues. Trimming at V came to 0 bases and at J to 1 base, leaving 14 bases not matched to a gene. Here the CDR3 reads CASSLWASNRGDLNYGYTF. In nucleotides, the CDR3 is TGTGCCAGCAGTTTATGGGCAAGTAACAGGGGAGACCTTAACTATGGCTACACCTTC.

This chain uses TRBV2 with TRBJ2-1; the D gene is possibly TRBD1 (5 bases). The CDR3 is 13 residues long. Germline V gene data show CDR1 as SNHLY and CDR2 as FYNNEI. Trimming shortened V by 5 bases and J by 10 bases, and 15 bases separated the two germline ends. The CDR3: CASSPSRVGEQFF. In nucleotides, the CDR3 is TGTGCCAGCAGTCCAAGCAGGGTGGGCGAGCAGTTCTTC.